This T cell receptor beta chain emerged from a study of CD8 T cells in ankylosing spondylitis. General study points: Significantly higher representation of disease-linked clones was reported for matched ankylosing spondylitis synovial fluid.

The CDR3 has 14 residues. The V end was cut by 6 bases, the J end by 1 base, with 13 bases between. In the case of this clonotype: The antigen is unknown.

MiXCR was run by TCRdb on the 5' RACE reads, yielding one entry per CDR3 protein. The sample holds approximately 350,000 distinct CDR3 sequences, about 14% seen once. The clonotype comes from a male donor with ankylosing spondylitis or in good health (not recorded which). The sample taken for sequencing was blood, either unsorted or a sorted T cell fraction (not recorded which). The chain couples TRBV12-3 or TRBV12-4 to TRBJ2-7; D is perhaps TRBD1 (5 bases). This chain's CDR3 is CASRRQTASYEQYF. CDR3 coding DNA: TGTGCCAGCAGGAGACAGACCGCATCCTACGAGCAGTACTTC.